One and the same sample provided the 22 T cell receptor beta chains below, sequenced in a study of OX40 agonist ivuxolimab in advanced cancers. Some clones are missing from TCRdb's copy, which holds only in-frame ones; the method was immunoSEQ multiplex PCR. The repertoire holds 66,000 or so clones, with about 92% as singletons. Sequences were derived from CD4+ or CD8+ T cells sorted from blood, sampled in a trial of the OX40 agonist ivuxolimab. These receptor sequences come from an adult with an advanced solid tumor such as melanoma, head and neck, liver or kidney cancer.

A single count supports this clone. This rearrangement joins TRBV30 to TRBJ2-4, with no clear D. V gave up 3 bases and J gave up 1 base, with 19 bases separating them. The V gene's germline CDR1 is GTSNPN and CDR2 SVGIG (reference sequence). This CDR3 region has 17 residues. The CDR3 nucleotides are TGTGCCTGGAGGGGATCGTGGCCAAAAGGGGCCAAAAACATTCAGTACTTC. As protein: CAWRGSWPKGAKNIQYF.

There are a few counts of this clone. The gene calls are TRBV7-9 and TRBJ2-3; D gene uncertain. Trimming removed 5 bases from V and 6 bases from J, with 6 bases in between. CDR3 length equals 11 residues. Germline lookup yields CDR1 SEHNR and CDR2 FQNEAQ (reference sequence). CDR3 bases: TGTGCCAGCAGCACCGGGGATACGCAGTATTTT. This sequence encodes CASSTGDTQYF. The variable domain in full, with the rest retrieved from reference TRBV7-9 and TRBJ2-3, is DTGVSQNPRHKITKRGQNVTFRCDPISEHNRLYWYRQTLGQGPEFLTYFQNEAQLEKSRLLSDRFSAERPKGSFSTLEIQRTEQGDSAMYLCASSTGDTQYFGPGTRLTVL.

The J gene is TRBJ1-5, the V gene TRBV12-5; D is unclear. The ends were cut back, 1 base at V and 5 bases at J, with 3 bases in the middle. The CDR3 has 12 residues. Germline CDR1 reads LGHNT; CDR2 reads FRNRAP. This CDR3 reads CASGLGDQPQHF. The CDR3 DNA reads as TGTGCTAGTGGTTTGGGAGATCAGCCCCAGCATTTT.

This clone has a count of ten or more. The chain combines TRBV7-9 with TRBJ1-5; unclear D gene. Trimming stripped 5 bases from V and 7 bases from J, with 15 bases between. CDR3 size: 14 residues. The germline V gene encodes CDR1 SEHNR and CDR2 FQNEAQ (reference sequence). The CDR3 coding sequence is TGTGCCAGCAGCGTAGACTCATTTCTGCAGCCCCAGCATTTT. Its translation is CASSVDSFLQPQHF.

The chain uses TRBV27 and TRBJ2-2; no reliable D call. V gave up 2 bases and J gave up 3 bases, with 4 bases separating them. Germline-derived CDR1 and CDR2 are MNHEY and SMNVEV (reference sequence). The CDR3 length is 13 residues. The CDR3 reads CASSLIDTGELFF. For the CDR3, the DNA is TGTGCCAGCAGTTTAATCGACACCGGGGAGCTGTTTTTT.

The chain employs TRBV30 and TRBJ2-3; D gene uncertain. Trimming left V 4 bases short and J 1 base short, with 6 bases between. The CDR3 consists of 12 residues. The V gene's germline CDR1 is GTSNPN and CDR2 SVGIG (reference sequence). The CDR3 coding sequence is TGTGCCTGGAACTGGGGCACAGATACGCAGTATTTT. This encodes CAWNWGTDTQYF.

The rearrangement links TRBV19 to TRBJ1-5, with D hard to call. This CDR3 comprises 15 residues. Germline loops: CDR1 LNHDA, CDR2 SQIVND (reference sequence). V dropped 4 bases and J dropped 5 bases, with 15 bases sitting between them. Here the CDR3 reads CASSTMSGEDQPQHF. CDR3 coding DNA: TGTGCCAGTAGTACCATGTCAGGTGAGGATCAGCCCCAGCATTTT.

The chain couples TRBV11-1 to TRBJ2-1; unclear D gene. Germline assignment: CDR1 SGHAT and CDR2 FQDESV (reference sequence). The CDR3 consists of 11 residues. The V end was cut by 6 bases, the J end by 8 bases, with 8 bases between. CDR3 protein: CASSLSDEQFF. The DNA of the CDR3 is TGTGCCAGCAGTTTATCGGATGAGCAGTTCTTC.

J is TRBJ2-1 and V is TRBV6-1; D may be TRBD1 or TRBD2 (5 bases each). CDR3 size: 16 residues. The germline V gene has CDR1 MNHNS and CDR2 SASEGT. The V end was cut by 2 bases, the J end by 4 bases, with 15 bases between. CDR3 sequence (DNA): TGTGCCAGCAGTGAATGGGACGGGGCGGGTTACAATGAGCAGTTCTTC. Its translation is CASSEWDGAGYNEQFF.

J is TRBJ1-5 and V is TRBV2; D is unclear. The ends were cut back, 10 bases at V and 1 base at J, with 14 bases in the middle. The CDR3 extends over 14 amino acids. Germline V gives CDR1 SNHLY, CDR2 FYNNEI. In DNA form, the CDR3 reads TGTGCCACCAGAGACACGTACAGCAATCAGCCCCAGCATTTT. Translated, it gives CATRDTYSNQPQHF.

This chain uses TRBV27 with TRBJ2-3; D call uncertain. The CDR3 sequence is 16 residues long. V shed 5 bases and J shed 0 bases, with 15 bases lying between them. Germline V gene lookup returns CDR1 MNHEY and CDR2 SMNVEV (reference sequence). CDR3 nucleotide sequence: TGTGCCAGCAGTCGGACCCCGGTACCTAGCACAGATACGCAGTATTTT. This encodes CASSRTPVPSTDTQYF.

This sequence joins TRBV11-2 and TRBJ1-3; D gene ambiguous. This CDR3 comprises 14 residues. Germline V lookup: CDR1 SGHAT, CDR2 FQNNGV. Deletions cut 2 bases from V and 6 bases from J, with 11 bases between. DNA of the CDR3: TGTGCCAGCAGCTTAACAGATTTCTTAAACACCATATATTTT. This translates into CASSLTDFLNTIYF.

The chain combines TRBV5-6 with TRBJ1-1; D possibly corresponds to TRBD1 (6 bases). This CDR3 contains 13 residues. Looked up from germline, CDR1 is SGHDT and CDR2 is YYEEEE. The germline V and J ends were trimmed by 5 bases and 6 bases, with 14 bases remaining between them. This CDR3 reads CASRGTGTPEAFF. The DNA for the CDR3 is TGTGCCAGCAGGGGTACAGGGACCCCTGAAGCTTTCTTT.

V usage is TRBV6-1 and J usage is TRBJ2-3; 10 bases match TRBD1. V was pared by 3 bases and J by 2 bases, with 8 bases of the junction left unmatched. CDR3 length equals 17 residues. Germline assignment: CDR1 MNHNS and CDR2 SASEGT. This CDR3 is CASSELPGQGYTDTQYF. As DNA, the CDR3 is TGTGCCAGCAGTGAGCTACCGGGACAGGGGTACACAGATACGCAGTATTTT.

The chain combines TRBV25-1 with TRBJ1-3, with 7 bases aligning to TRBD1. The V segment lost 5 bases and the J segment 5 bases; nucleotides outside the gene matches: 3. Germline CDR1 MGHDK, CDR2 SYGVNS. The CDR3 runs 13 residues. Here the CDR3 DNA reads TGTGCCAGCAGTCTACAGGGGAGAAACACCATATATTTT. Protein: CASSLQGRNTIYF. Drawing the rest from reference TRBV25-1 and TRBJ1-3, the complete variable domain is EADIYQTPRYLVIGTGKKITLECSQTMGHDKMYWYQQDPGMELHLIHYSYGVNSTEKGDLSSESTVSRIRTEHFPLTLESARPSHTSQYLCASSLQGRNTIYFGEGSWLTVV.

V usage is TRBV15 and J usage is TRBJ2-1; TRBD2 aligns across 7 bases. CDR1 is LNHNV, CDR2 YYDKDF, per germline (reference sequence). V gave up 1 base and J gave up 8 bases; unmatched junction bases: 8. This CDR3 is built from 15 residues. The CDR3 loop reads CATSRGWRESDEQFF. In nucleotides, the CDR3 is TGTGCCACCAGCAGAGGGTGGCGGGAGTCGGATGAGCAGTTCTTC. Full variable domain (remainder filled in from reference TRBV15 and TRBJ2-1): DAMVIQNPRYQVTQFGKPVTLSCSQTLNHNVMYWYQQKSSQAPKLLFHYYDKDFNNEADTPDNFQSRRPNTSFCFLDIRSPGLGDTAMYLCATSRGWRESDEQFFGPGTRLTVL.

J is TRBJ2-5 and V is TRBV28; a possible D gene is TRBD2 (6 bases). The V and J ends lost 1 base and 5 bases respectively, with 17 bases between them. This CDR3 has 16 residues. CDR1 and CDR2 from the germline V gene are MDHEN and SYDVKM. DNA of the CDR3: TGTGCCAGCAGTTTATTGGTGGGGGGACGGGCGGAGACCCAGTACTTC. It specifies CASSLLVGGRAETQYF.

The count of this clone is one. V and J are TRBV11-2 and TRBJ1-5, with D perhaps TRBD1 (5 bases). The length of the CDR3 is 14 residues. Germline CDR1 and CDR2: SGHAT and FQNNGV. Trimming stripped 5 bases from V and 4 bases from J, with 12 bases between. The CDR3 loop reads CASSEGPRNQPQHF. CDR3 sequence (DNA): TGTGCCAGCAGCGAGGGGCCCAGGAATCAGCCCCAGCATTTT.

The V and J genes are TRBV4-3 and TRBJ1-2, with D maybe TRBD1 (5 bases). CDR1 LGHNA and CDR2 YSLEER come from the germline V gene. The CDR3 extends over 14 amino acids. V was shortened by 1 base and J by 4 bases, with 10 bases between the two germline ends. CDR3 nucleotides: TGCGCCAGCAGCCAAGGCGAGGGGCCCTATGGCTACACCTTC. Its translation: CASSQGEGPYGYTF.

This chain uses TRBV11-1 with TRBJ2-5, with 11 bases matching TRBD2. With V trimmed by 3 bases and J by 9 bases, 12 bases remained unmatched. Looked up from germline, CDR1 is SGHAT and CDR2 is FQDESV (reference sequence). The length of the CDR3 is 16 residues. CDR3 amino acids: CASSFASGGPLDAQYF. The CDR3 DNA reads as TGTGCCAGCAGCTTTGCTAGCGGGGGGCCCCTTGACGCCCAGTACTTC.

This chain joins TRBV9 and TRBJ1-2, with TRBD1 matching over 10 bases. The CDR3 covers 14 residues. With V trimmed by 4 bases and J by 2 bases, 2 bases remained unmatched. The germline V gene has CDR1 SGDLS and CDR2 YYNGEE. CDR3 bases: TGTGCCAGCAGCCCGGGACAGGGGAACTATGGCTACACCTTC. Translating gives CASSPGQGNYGYTF.

This rearrangement joins TRBV10-3 to TRBJ1-6; 9 bases agree with TRBD1. CDR3 length equals 17 residues. Germline V gene lookup returns CDR1 ENHRY and CDR2 SYGVKD. Trimming at V came to 4 bases and at J to 8 bases, leaving 12 bases not matched to a gene. In DNA form, the CDR3 reads TGTGCCATCAGTGGTTCTGGGACAGGGACAGAAGATTCACCCCTCCACTTT. It codes for CAISGSGTGTEDSPLHF.